Listed below are T cell receptor beta chains from one sample, sequenced in a study of blood T cell repertoires in COVID-19. The table came from immunoSEQ multiplex PCR; TCRdb's copy has only in-frame clones and leaves some out. The data contain 200,000 to 250,000 clones, approximately 90% of them singletons. Sequences were obtained from peripheral blood. The receptors come from a man aged 60 to 69 with COVID-19, enrolled during active disease. The CDR3 runs from the conserved cysteine through the conserved F or W. The order of the fields is D gene, clone size, J gene, V gene, CDR3 protein, CDR3 DNA. A D gene is named only where the DNA matches it firmly. Rows give clone size only sometimes, using once, few, many, or a class for an expanded clone.

. | . | TRBJ1-6 | TRBV30 | CAWSVTGYGSPLHF | TGTGCCTGGAGTGTAACGGGGTACGGGTCACCCCTCCACTTT
. | . | TRBJ1-1 | TRBV3-1/TRBV3-2 | CASSQDAGGEAFF | TGTGCCAGCAGCCAAGATGCAGGAGGTGAAGCTTTCTTT
. | . | TRBJ1-4 | TRBV9 | CASSVATNEKLFF | TGTGCCAGCAGCGTAGCTACTAATGAAAAACTGTTTTTT
. | . | TRBJ1-1 | TRBV14 | CASSQNLGLTFNTEAFF | TGTGCCAGCAGCCAGAACTTGGGACTAACCTTTAACACTGAAGCTTTCTTT
. | . | TRBJ2-3 | TRBV11-2 | CASSRDTSTDTQYF | TGTGCCAGCAGCCGGGACACTTCCACAGATACGCAGTATTTT
TRBD1 | . | TRBJ1-2 | TRBV6-5 | CASRRPDRANYGYTF | TGTGCCAGCAGGAGACCGGACAGGGCTAACTATGGCTACACCTTC
. | . | TRBJ2-5 | TRBV5-1 | CASSLAPETQYF | TGCGCCAGCAGCTTGGCCCCGGAGACCCAGTACTTC
. | few | TRBJ2-7 | TRBV4-1 | CASSQDPRQTYEQYF | TGCGCCAGCAGCCAAGATCCGAGACAAACTTACGAGCAGTACTTC
. | . | TRBJ1-2 | TRBV14 | CASSGGGDFGYGYTF | TGTGCCAGCAGCGGCGGGGGCGATTTTGGCTATGGCTACACCTTC
. | . | TRBJ1-4 | TRBV18 | CASSPGGEKLFF | TGTGCCAGCTCACCAGGAGGTGAAAAACTGTTTTTT
TRBD1 | . | TRBJ1-2 | TRBV28 | CASYLQGESHYGYTF | TGTGCCAGCTACCTTCAGGGGGAAAGCCACTATGGCTACACCTTC
TRBD1 | . | TRBJ1-4 | TRBV28 | CASTGGGEKLFF | TGTGCCAGTACAGGGGGGGGCGAAAAACTGTTTTTT
. | few | TRBJ1-5 | TRBV19 | CASSITGIGQPQHF | TGTGCCAGTAGTATTACGGGGATTGGACAGCCCCAGCATTTT
. | . | TRBJ1-1 | TRBV19 | CASSTQGWTEAFF | TGTGCCAGTAGTACACAGGGATGGACTGAAGCTTTCTTT
TRBD1 | . | TRBJ1-4 | TRBV7-9 | CASSPTGTGNEKLFF | TGTGCCAGCAGCCCGACCGGGACAGGGAATGAAAAACTGTTTTTT
TRBD1 | . | TRBJ2-3 | TRBV2 | CASWGQGTVDTQYF | TGTGCCAGCTGGGGACAGGGGACTGTAGATACGCAGTATTTT
. | . | TRBJ1-4 | TRBV7-9 | CASSLSQGREKLFF | TGTGCCAGCAGCTTATCACAGGGTCGTGAAAAACTGTTTTTT
. | . | TRBJ1-6 | TRBV6-5 | CASSYAGEGVSPLHF | TGTGCCAGCAGTTACGCCGGGGAGGGGGTTTCACCCCTCCACTTT
TRBD1 | . | TRBJ2-7 | TRBV5-6 | CASSLGQGSLTYEQYF | TGTGCCAGCAGCTTAGGACAGGGTTCCCTCACCTACGAGCAGTACTTC
. | . | TRBJ2-3 | TRBV6-5 | CASSFSGGTDTQYF | TGTGCCAGCAGTTTTAGCGGTGGCACAGATACGCAGTATTTT
. | . | TRBJ2-3 | TRBV3-1/TRBV3-2 | CASSQDGHRTDTQYF | TGTGCCAGCAGCCAAGATGGTCACAGAACAGATACGCAGTATTTT
TRBD1 | . | TRBJ1-2 | TRBV3-1/TRBV3-2 | CASSGRDRAPNYGYTF | TGTGCCAGCAGCGGCCGGGACAGGGCACCCAACTATGGCTACACCTTC
TRBD1 | . | TRBJ1-5 | TRBV30 | CAWSRQGNQPQHF | TGTGCCTGGAGTCGACAGGGTAATCAGCCCCAGCATTTT
. | once | TRBJ1-2 | TRBV12-3/TRBV12-4 | CASSQGHRDTF | TGTGCCAGTTCTCAGGGGCATAGGGACACCTTC
. | . | TRBJ1-5 | TRBV6-1 | CASSEAGLSGRPQHF | TGTGCCAGCAGTGAAGCGGGACTAAGTGGTAGGCCCCAGCATTTT
. | . | TRBJ2-7 | TRBV27 | CASSPLGGEQYF | TGTGCCAGCAGTCCCCTGGGGGGCGAGCAGTACTTC
. | . | TRBJ1-4 | TRBV2 | CASSGRRGVNEKLFF | TGTGCCAGCAGTGGCCGGCGCGGCGTAAATGAAAAACTGTTTTTT
TRBD2 | . | TRBJ2-1 | TRBV6-5 | CASSPGLDKQFF | TGTGCCAGCAGCCCAGGACTAGACAAGCAGTTCTTC
. | . | TRBJ1-5 | TRBV25-1 | CASSGQVGQPQHF | TGTGCCAGCAGTGGGCAGGTCGGTCAGCCCCAGCATTTT
. | once | TRBJ1-4 | TRBV5-4 | CASSQYRAEATNEKLFF | TGTGCCAGCAGCCAATACAGGGCTGAGGCAACTAATGAAAAACTGTTTTTT
TRBD2 | . | TRBJ2-1 | TRBV3-1/TRBV3-2 | CASSTGLAGNEQFF | TGTGCCAGCTCTACGGGACTAGCGGGTAATGAGCAGTTCTTC
. | . | TRBJ2-7 | TRBV2 | CASCPQTGPIYEQYF | TGTGCCAGCTGCCCACAAACAGGGCCCATCTACGAGCAGTACTTC
TRBD2 | once | TRBJ2-2 | TRBV5-1 | CASSWGTSIRGELFF | TGCGCCAGCAGCTGGGGGACTAGCATACGCGGGGAGCTGTTTTTT
TRBD1 | . | TRBJ2-3 | TRBV4-3 | CASSQAPGTGTDTQYF | TGCGCCAGCAGCCAAGCTCCCGGGACAGGCACAGATACGCAGTATTTT
. | . | TRBJ2-1 | TRBV9 | CASSVAVHNEQFF | TGTGCCAGCAGCGTAGCTGTCCACAATGAGCAGTTCTTC
TRBD2 | once | TRBJ2-1 | TRBV20-1 | CSASTGGSTGNEQFF | TGCAGTGCTAGTACGGGCGGGAGTACGGGGAATGAGCAGTTCTTC
. | . | TRBJ1-2 | TRBV6-5 | CASSPPSRRGYTF | TGTGCCAGCAGCCCCCCCTCGAGGCGGGGCTACACCTTC
. | . | TRBJ1-6 | TRBV5-1 | CASSLASGAGADNSPLHF | TGCGCCAGCAGCTTGGCGTCAGGGGCCGGTGCCGATAATTCACCCCTCCACTTT
. | . | TRBJ1-3 | TRBV5-1 | CASSQESGFSGNTIYF | TGCGCCAGCAGCCAGGAAAGTGGGTTCTCTGGAAACACCATATATTTT
. | . | TRBJ1-5 | TRBV4-2 | CASSQEGGNNQPQHF | TGTGCCAGCAGCCAAGAGGGAGGGAACAATCAGCCCCAGCATTTT
. | . | TRBJ1-1 | TRBV5-6 | CASSLGSLNTEAFF | TGTGCCAGCAGCTTGGGCAGTCTGAACACTGAAGCTTTCTTT
. | . | TRBJ1-5 | TRBV6-5 | CASRLQGSNQPQHF | TGTGCCAGCAGGCTACAGGGCTCTAATCAGCCCCAGCATTTT
. | . | TRBJ1-1 | TRBV12-3/TRBV12-4 | CASRGADTEAFF | TGTGCCAGCAGGGGCGCAGACACTGAAGCTTTCTTT
. | . | TRBJ2-1 | TRBV5-4 | CASSEPAGWGSSYNEQFF | TGTGCCAGCAGCGAACCAGCGGGCTGGGGTAGCTCCTACAATGAGCAGTTCTTC
. | . | TRBJ2-1 | TRBV7-2 | CASSTQGGSYNEQFF | TGTGCCAGCAGCACCCAGGGAGGCTCCTACAATGAGCAGTTCTTC
. | . | TRBJ2-3 | TRBV5-1 | CASSSGELDTDTQYF | TGCGCCAGCAGCTCGGGAGAGCTAGACACAGATACGCAGTATTTT
. | . | TRBJ1-6 | TRBV2 | CASTLIGQKNSPLHF | TGTGCCAGCACCTTAATTGGACAGAAGAATTCACCCCTCCACTTT
. | . | TRBJ1-2 | TRBV21-1 | CASSLLTGDYGYTF | TGTGCCAGCAGCTTGTTGACAGGGGACTATGGCTACACCTTC
. | . | TRBJ2-1 | TRBV14 | CASSQVPRGVEQFF | TGTGCCAGCAGCCAGGTACCCAGGGGTGTTGAGCAGTTCTTC
TRBD1 | . | TRBJ1-1 | TRBV28 | CASSKQTGGTSEAFF | TGTGCCAGCAGTAAACAGACAGGGGGGACCTCTGAAGCTTTCTTT
TRBD1 | . | TRBJ1-2 | TRBV6-1 | CASSDRGQVGHGYTF | TGTGCCAGCAGCGACAGGGGGCAAGTCGGGCATGGCTACACCTTC
TRBD1 | . | TRBJ1-6 | TRBV7-2 | CASSPRGQGNSPLHF | TGTGCCAGCAGCCCGCGAGGACAGGGCAATTCACCCCTCCACTTT
TRBD1 | . | TRBJ1-4 | TRBV4-1 | CASSQIRGQGPNEKLFF | TGCGCCAGCAGCCAAATCCGCGGACAGGGGCCTAATGAAAAACTGTTTTTT
TRBD1 | . | TRBJ1-2 | TRBV7-9 | CASSLTGASSKGYTF | TGTGCCAGCAGCCTGACAGGGGCCTCAAGTAAAGGCTACACCTTC